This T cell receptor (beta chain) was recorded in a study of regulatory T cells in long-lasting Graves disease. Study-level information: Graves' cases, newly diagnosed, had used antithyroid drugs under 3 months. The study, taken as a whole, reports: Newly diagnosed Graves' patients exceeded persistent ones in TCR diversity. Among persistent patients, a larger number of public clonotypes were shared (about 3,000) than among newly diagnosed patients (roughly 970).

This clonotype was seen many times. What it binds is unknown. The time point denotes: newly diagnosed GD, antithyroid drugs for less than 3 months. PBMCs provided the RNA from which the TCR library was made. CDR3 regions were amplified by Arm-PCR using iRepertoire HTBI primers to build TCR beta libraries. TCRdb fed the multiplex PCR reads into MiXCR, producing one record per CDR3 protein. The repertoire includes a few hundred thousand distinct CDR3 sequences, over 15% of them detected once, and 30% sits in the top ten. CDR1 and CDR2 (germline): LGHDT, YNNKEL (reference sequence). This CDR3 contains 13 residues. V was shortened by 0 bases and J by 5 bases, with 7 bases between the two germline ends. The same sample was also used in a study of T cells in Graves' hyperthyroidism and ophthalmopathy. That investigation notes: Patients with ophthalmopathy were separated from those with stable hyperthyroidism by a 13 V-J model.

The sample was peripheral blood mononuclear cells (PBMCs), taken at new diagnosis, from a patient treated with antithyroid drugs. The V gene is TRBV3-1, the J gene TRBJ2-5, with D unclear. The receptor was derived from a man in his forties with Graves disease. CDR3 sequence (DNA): TGTGCCAGCAGCCAAGATAACCGGGAGACCCAGTACTTC. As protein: CASSQDNRETQYF.